A selection of T cell receptor beta chains follows, all from one sample in a study of shared clonotypes between healthy human individuals. Repertoires were generated with immunoSEQ multiplex PCR, while TCRdb's copy carries only in-frame clones and drops some. The sample consists of about 470,000 clones, 75% to 85% of them appearing once. The sequencing input was PBMCs. The receptors stem from a middle-aged woman in good health. Some clones in this sample may be carry-over from other donors' samples. Both conserved end residues are part of each CDR3. D genes are given only for firm matches. Not every row has a clone size; where given, it reads once, few, many or a size class.

TRBJ2-7,TRBV2,.,TRBD2,CASSVSSGMGSYEQYF,TGTGCCAGCAGTGTATCCAGCGGGATGGGGTCCTACGAGCAGTACTTC
TRBJ2-1,TRBV28,.,.,CASSGRGASGRSSYNEQFF,TGTGCCAGCAGCGGCCGGGGGGCTAGCGGACGGAGCTCCTACAATGAGCAGTTCTTC
TRBJ1-2,TRBV2,once,.,CASSLEPYGYTF,TGTGCCAGCAGTCTGGAGCCATATGGCTACACCTTC
TRBJ2-1,TRBV29-1,.,.,CSVSGGMWLF,TGCAGCGTTAGTGGGGGAATGTGGCTCTTC
TRBJ2-1,TRBV29-1,.,TRBD1,CSATDRGRLGEQFF,TGCAGCGCCACGGACAGGGGGCGCCTCGGTGAGCAGTTCTTC
TRBJ2-7,TRBV29-1,.,TRBD2,CSVAGTSGSYEQYF,TGCAGCGTTGCCGGGACTAGCGGGTCCTACGAGCAGTACTTC
TRBJ1-2,TRBV7-2,.,.,CASSSGPHGGGYTF,TGTGCCAGCAGCTCCGGACCCCACGGGGGTGGCTACACCTTC
TRBJ1-2,TRBV7-2,.,.,CASSLDRGYYGYTF,TGTGCCAGCAGCTTAGATCGGGGATACTATGGCTACACCTTC
TRBJ1-2,TRBV6-5,few,.,CAIEGGGNYGYTF,TGTGCCATCGAGGGAGGGGGGAATTATGGCTACACCTTC
TRBJ2-3,TRBV4-3,.,.,CASSQDLDGTDTQYF,TGCGCCAGCAGCCAAGATCTTGACGGCACAGATACGCAGTATTTT
TRBJ1-1,TRBV10-2,.,.,CASSDRLPVTEAFF,TGCGCCAGCAGTGACAGACTCCCGGTCACTGAAGCTTTCTTT
TRBJ2-1,TRBV25-1,few,TRBD1,CASSPGQGRDEQFF,TGTGCCAGCAGTCCAGGACAGGGCCGGGATGAGCAGTTCTTC
TRBJ1-2,TRBV15,.,.,CATTQTVNYGYTF,TGTGCCACCACCCAGACCGTTAACTATGGCTACACCTTC
TRBJ1-1,TRBV18,.,.,CASSPLLRGEKAEAFF,TGTGCCAGCTCACCTCTACTACGAGGGGAGAAGGCTGAAGCTTTCTTT
TRBJ2-3,TRBV5-4,.,.,CASSPLAPGTFNTDTQYF,TGTGCCAGCAGCCCCCTGGCCCCCGGGACTTTCAACACAGATACGCAGTATTTT
TRBJ2-7,TRBV6-5,.,.,CASRTTATYEQYF,TGTGCCAGCAGGACGACAGCTACCTACGAGCAGTACTTC
TRBJ2-7,TRBV7-9,.,TRBD2,CASSSRLAGVSEQYF,TGTGCCAGCAGCTCGAGACTAGCGGGAGTCTCCGAGCAGTACTTC
TRBJ1-5,TRBV14,.,.,CASSQDTNQPQHF,TGTGCCAGCAGCCAAGACACCAATCAGCCCCAGCATTTT
TRBJ1-2,TRBV6-1,.,.,CASSGGRKYGYTF,TGTGCCAGCAGTGGGGGCAGGAAATATGGCTACACCTTC
TRBJ1-1,TRBV2,.,TRBD1,CASSANRDRVRGTEAFF,TGTGCCAGCAGTGCTAACCGGGACAGGGTCCGGGGCACTGAAGCTTTCTTT
TRBJ1-2,TRBV18,.,.,CASSQEGANYGYTF,TGTGCCAGCTCACAGGAGGGAGCTAACTATGGCTACACCTTC
TRBJ2-5,TRBV5-4,few,.,CASTGVSQETQYF,TGTGCCAGTACCGGGGTGTCCCAAGAGACCCAGTACTTC
TRBJ2-3,TRBV5-1,.,.,CASREALWSHTQYF,TGCGCCAGCAGGGAAGCGTTATGGTCCCATACGCAGTATTTT
TRBJ1-1,TRBV19,.,.,CASSPQRDTDEAFF,TGTGCCAGTAGTCCCCAGCGAGACACCGATGAAGCTTTCTTT
TRBJ2-5,TRBV28,many,TRBD1,CASSAGTGYSQETQYF,TGTGCCAGCAGTGCCGGGACAGGGTACTCCCAAGAGACCCAGTACTTC
TRBJ2-7,TRBV14,once,TRBD2,CASSTGLAGYVEQYF,TGTGCCAGCAGCACTGGACTAGCGGGATACGTGGAGCAGTACTTC
TRBJ2-5,TRBV4-1,.,.,CASSPRYREAQETQYF,TGCGCCAGCAGCCCACGCTACAGGGAGGCTCAAGAGACCCAGTACTTC
TRBJ1-2,TRBV28,.,.,CASRRRNYGYTF,TGTGCCAGCAGGCGGAGAAACTATGGCTACACCTTC
TRBJ2-5,TRBV7-2,few,TRBD1,CASSLFWTGAGETQYF,TGTGCCAGCAGCCTTTTCTGGACAGGGGCAGGAGAGACCCAGTACTTC
TRBJ2-7,TRBV4-1,once,.,CASSQDGSATYEQYF,TGCGCCAGCAGCCAAGATGGGTCCGCTACGTACGAGCAGTACTTC
TRBJ1-2,TRBV2,.,TRBD1,CASTRDRVGVGYGYTF,TGTGCCAGCACCCGGGACAGGGTAGGGGTGGGCTATGGCTACACCTTC
TRBJ2-7,TRBV6-1,many,TRBD2,CASSEDAGDLYEQYF,TGTGCCAGCAGTGAAGACGCGGGAGATCTGTACGAGCAGTACTTC
TRBJ2-1,TRBV15,few,.,CATSREWSSSYNEQFF,TGTGCCACCAGCAGAGAATGGTCCAGCTCCTACAATGAGCAGTTCTTC
TRBJ1-3,TRBV10-3,.,.,CAISDPPATLGNTIYF,TGTGCCATCAGTGATCCCCCCGCGACACTTGGAAACACCATATATTTT
TRBJ2-7,TRBV15,.,.,CATSTRRVGVSSFEQYF,TGTGCCACCAGCACCCGGAGGGTGGGGGTCTCTTCCTTCGAGCAGTACTTC
TRBJ2-2,TRBV4-1,.,TRBD2,CASSLPGTSGELFF,TGCGCCAGCAGCCTACCGGGGACTAGCGGGGAGCTGTTTTTT
TRBJ2-1,TRBV21-1,.,.,CASSAHRPNEQFF,TGTGCCAGCAGCGCCCATAGGCCCAATGAGCAGTTCTTC
TRBJ1-5,TRBV28,few,.,CASTPALSNQPQHF,TGTGCCAGCACCCCAGCACTGAGCAATCAGCCCCAGCATTTT
TRBJ2-3,TRBV6-1,.,.,CASSITGLGTDTQYF,TGTGCCAGCAGCATTACCGGACTCGGCACAGATACGCAGTATTTT
TRBJ2-2,TRBV6-5,.,TRBD2,CASSYGASGRRGELFF,TGTGCCAGCAGTTACGGGGCTAGCGGGAGGCGCGGGGAGCTGTTTTTT
TRBJ1-2,TRBV7-9,few,.,CASSLDTYLSAF,TGTGCCAGCAGCTTAGACACCTACCTCTCGGCCTTC
TRBJ1-3,TRBV5-1,.,.,CASSLFGPPEDTIYF,TGCGCCAGCAGCTTGTTTGGGCCACCCGAGGACACCATATATTTT
TRBJ1-5,TRBV19,.,TRBD1,CASSISQGQLQPQHF,TGTGCCAGTAGTATATCTCAGGGACAGTTGCAGCCCCAGCATTTT
TRBJ2-7,TRBV19,.,.,CASSKGSSYEQYF,TGTGCCAGTAGTAAAGGCAGCTCCTACGAGCAGTACTTC
TRBJ1-2,TRBV5-1,.,.,CASSLDAPPINYGYTF,TGCGCCAGCAGCTTGGATGCGCCACCGATTAACTATGGCTACACCTTC
TRBJ2-3,TRBV9,.,TRBD2,CASSITPGTRGTDTQYF,TGTGCCAGCAGCATCACCCCCGGGACTAGAGGGACAGATACGCAGTATTTT
TRBJ2-7,TRBV7-2,.,.,CASSYASGSSYEQYF,TGTGCCAGCAGCTACGCCTCAGGGAGCTCCTACGAGCAGTACTTC
TRBJ2-7,TRBV7-9,many,.,CASSLAQGGTYEQYF,TGTGCCAGCAGCTTAGCGCAGGGAGGCACCTACGAGCAGTACTTC
TRBJ2-5,TRBV14,once,TRBD2,CASREGCSETQYF,TGTGCCAGCCGGGAGGGGTGTTCGGAGACCCAGTACTTC
TRBJ1-4,TRBV15,.,.,CATAGHHREKLFF,TGTGCCACCGCGGGGCACCACCGTGAAAAACTGTTTTTT
TRBJ1-1,TRBV9,.,.,CASSGSGGPYTEAFF,TGTGCCAGCAGCGGGAGCGGGGGGCCATACACTGAAGCTTTCTTT
TRBJ1-5,TRBV28,few,.,CASSLQDNQPQHF,TGTGCCAGCAGTCTTCAAGACAATCAGCCCCAGCATTTT
TRBJ1-4,TRBV7-8,.,.,CASSSRDIGDQKLFF,TGTGCCAGCAGCTCCCGGGACATAGGGGACCAAAAACTGTTTTTT
TRBJ2-1,TRBV6-5,many,TRBD2,CASSSSGTSGYNEQFF,TGTGCCAGCAGTTCCTCCGGGACTAGCGGTTACAATGAGCAGTTCTTC
TRBJ2-1,TRBV28,.,.,CATRRASYNEQFF,TGTGCCACCCGCAGGGCCTCCTACAATGAGCAGTTCTTC
TRBJ2-7,TRBV11-3,.,.,CASSSGQPYEQYF,TGTGCCAGCAGCTCAGGACAGCCCTACGAGCAGTACTTC
TRBJ2-1,TRBV27,.,TRBD2,CASGLSGRAYNEQFF,TGTGCCAGCGGTCTGAGCGGGAGGGCTTACAATGAGCAGTTCTTC
TRBJ2-2,TRBV9,.,.,CASSGAGTNTGELFF,TGTGCCAGCAGCGGGGCAGGGACGAACACCGGGGAGCTGTTTTTT
TRBJ1-2,TRBV9,.,TRBD1,CASSADRDLYGYTF,TGTGCCAGCAGCGCGGACAGGGACCTCTATGGCTACACCTTC